These 3 T cell receptor beta chains originate from one sample sequenced in a study of shared clonotypes between healthy human individuals. Profiled with immunoSEQ multiplex PCR; TCRdb holds only in-frame clones, not every one. This table has around 88,000 clones, 67% appearing once. The sequenced sample consisted of memory CD8+ T cells sorted from blood. Subset: CD45RO+ cells pooled with CCR7-negative TemRA cells. Source of these receptors: a man between 25 and 39 years old in good health.

The rearrangement joins TRBV6-6 to TRBJ2-7; D unresolved. CDR1 and CDR2 (germline): MNHNY, SVGAGI (reference sequence). The CDR3 runs 12 residues. Trimming cost V 5 bases and J 3 bases, with 8 bases left between them. The CDR3: CASSNHNYEQYF. In DNA, the CDR3 is TGTGCCAGCAGTAACCACAACTACGAGCAGTACTTC.

This rearrangement joins TRBV29-1 to TRBJ2-5; D possibly corresponds to TRBD2 (6 bases). TRBJ2-7 matches the DNA end more closely, so the J call is doubtful. Germline-derived CDR1 and CDR2 are SQVTM and ANQGSEA. CDR3 size: 14 residues. The CDR3 is CSVGPKAGSYEQYF. The CDR3 nucleotides are TGCAGCGTTGGACCCAAGGCGGGATCCTACGAGCAGTACTTC.

The rearrangement joins TRBV28 to TRBJ2-5; possible D gene TRBD1, 5 bases. Germline CDR1 MDHEN, CDR2 SYDVKM. V was trimmed by 1 base and J by 5 bases, leaving 8 bases between them. The CDR3 is made up of 13 amino acids. The CDR3 sequence: CASSLSGSETQYF. CDR3 bases: TGTGCCAGCAGTTTATCAGGGTCGGAGACCCAGTACTTC.